Presented here are 30 T cell receptor beta chains from one specimen sequenced in a study of T-cell memory formation after mild COVID-19. TCRdb reanalysed the 5' RACE reads using MiXCR and keeps one entry per CDR3 protein. The profile shows about 470,000 distinct CDR3 sequences, about 23% of them singletons. The source material was PBMCs or a T cell subset sorted from them (not recorded which). The receptors derive from an adult woman who had mild COVID-19 (a few samples of this study predate the infection). Cell type and time point are not known.

In this sample, this clonotype turned up a few times. The J gene is TRBJ1-1, the V gene TRBV9; 9 nucleotides agree with TRBD1. V lost 4 bases and J lost 1; bases outside the gene matches: 8. Germline values: CDR1 SGDLS, CDR2 YYNGEE. This CDR3 has 16 amino acids. CDR3 in amino acids: CASSLGTGLSNTEAFF. Here the CDR3 DNA reads TGTGCCAGCAGCCTCGGGACAGGGCTCTCGAACACTGAAGCTTTCTTT. The variable domain in full, completed from reference TRBV9 and TRBJ1-1, reads DSGVTQTPKHLITATGQRVTLRCSPRSGDLSVYWYQQSLDQGLQFLIQYYNGEERAKGNILERFSAQQFPDLHSELNLSSLELGDSALYFCASSLGTGLSNTEAFFGQGTRLTVV.

The sample holds a few counts of this clonotype. The chain couples TRBV30 to TRBJ1-2; no reliable D call. Germline V gives CDR1 GTSNPN, CDR2 SVGIG (reference sequence). Trimming cost V 3 bases and J 6 bases, with 17 bases left between them. CDR3 size: 14 residues. The DNA of the CDR3 is TGTGCCTGGAGCTTTCAGTTCCGGTCCGATGGCTACACCTTC. Protein: CAWSFQFRSDGYTF.

In this sample, this clonotype turned up a few times. The V gene is TRBV7-7, the J gene TRBJ2-7; no reliable D call. CDR3 length equals 13 residues. Germline V gives CDR1 SSHAT, CDR2 FNYEAQ (reference sequence). Trimming cost V 1 base and J 0 bases, with 4 bases left between them. The CDR3 nucleotides read TGTGCCAGCAGCTTAGACATCTCCTACGAGCAGTACTTC. As protein: CASSLDISYEQYF.

There are a few counts of this clonotype. The chain carries TRBV6-5 and TRBJ2-7, with D possibly TRBD1 on 6 matching bases. The CDR3 runs 15 residues. Germline assignment: CDR1 MNHEY and CDR2 SVGAGI. V dropped 9 bases and J dropped 0 bases, with 18 bases sitting between them. The CDR3 bases are TGTGCCAGTAGTGGGGGCAGTCATAGCTCCTACGAGCAGTACTTC. This sequence encodes CASSGGSHSSYEQYF.

V gene TRBV13 combines with J gene TRBJ1-1, with a weak D call TRBD1 (5 bases). Trimming took 6 bases from V and 3 from J, leaving 17 bases between them. There are 15 residues in the CDR3. The V gene's germline CDR1 is PRHDT and CDR2 FYEKMQ (reference sequence). CDR3 sequence reads: CASRPAGGRHTEAFF. DNA of the CDR3: TGTGCCAGCAGACCCGCCGGGGGGAGACACACTGAAGCTTTCTTT.

The chain joins TRBV7-2 to TRBJ2-5, with TRBD2 as a possible D gene (5 bases). V was pared by 1 base and J by 5 bases, with 14 bases between. The CDR3 loop spans 15 amino acids. CDR1 and CDR2 (germline): SGHTA, FQGNSA. CDR3 residues: CASSLVRERPETQYF. CDR3 coding DNA: TGTGCCAGCAGCTTAGTGAGGGAGCGCCCGGAGACCCAGTACTTC.

This clonotype was recorded a few times. The CDR3 DNA reads as TGTGCCGGACAGAGGGGCAGGGGGAACACTGAAGCTTTCTTT. Translation gives CAGQRGRGNTEAFF. The chain links TRBV12-3 or TRBV12-4 to TRBJ1-1; tentatively, D is TRBD1 (6 bases). The CDR3 runs to 14 residues. The V gene lost 11 bases and the J gene lost 1 base, with 17 bases spanning the gap.

The chain uses TRBV6-5 and TRBJ1-5, with D perhaps TRBD1 (6 bases). The germline V gene encodes CDR1 MNHEY and CDR2 SVGAGI. CDR3 length: 15 residues. V shed 0 bases and J shed 3 bases, with 9 bases lying between them. The DNA for the CDR3 is TGTGCCAGCAGTTACTCAAGGGGGAACAATCAGCCCCAGCATTTT. This encodes CASSYSRGNNQPQHF.

This clonotype was picked up many times. The rearrangement uses TRBV6-5 and TRBJ2-1; 8 positions match TRBD1. CDR1 is MNHEY, CDR2 SVGAGI, per germline. V shed 6 bases, J shed 0 bases, and the junction held 7 bases outside the gene matches. The CDR3 length is 16 residues. CDR3 sequence: CASRGQARFSYNEQFF. CDR3 in DNA: TGTGCCAGCAGGGGACAGGCAAGATTCTCCTACAATGAGCAGTTCTTC.

This clonotype was counted only a few times. V gene TRBV18 combines with J gene TRBJ2-2; D is perhaps TRBD1 (6 bases). This CDR3 has 15 amino acids. Germline CDR1 KGHSH, CDR2 LQKENI. V was shortened by 6 bases and J by 3 bases, with 14 bases between the two germline ends. The CDR3 is CASSLPGQYTGELFF. The CDR3 DNA sequence: TGTGCCAGCTCCCTGCCGGGACAATACACCGGGGAGCTGTTTTTT.

This clonotype appeared a few times. V is TRBV11-2 and J is TRBJ2-7; the D is unclear. V dropped 4 bases and J dropped 5 bases, with 15 bases sitting between them. Germline V gene sequence: CDR1 SGHAT, CDR2 FQNNGV. The CDR3 contains 14 residues. CDR3 coding DNA: TGTGCCAGCAGCTATGCTTGGCAGCCCCACGAGCAGTACTTC. Translating it yields CASSYAWQPHEQYF. Filled out from reference TRBV11-2 and TRBJ2-7, the complete variable domain reads EAGVAQSPRYKIIEKRQSVAFWCNPISGHATLYWYQQILGQGPKLLIQFQNNGVVDDSQLPKDRFSAERLKGVDSTLKIQPAKLEDSAVYLCASSYAWQPHEQYFGPGTRLTVT.

CDR3 in amino acids: CSVDGAYEQYF. Written as DNA, the CDR3 is TGCAGCGTTGATGGCGCGTACGAGCAGTACTTC. The genes are TRBV29-1 and TRBJ2-7, with D unresolved. The CDR3 totals 11 residues. CDR1 is SQVTM and CDR2 is ANQGSEA in the germline V gene. Trimming removed 3 bases at V and 4 bases at J, with 7 bases between.

The V gene is TRBV6-5, the J gene TRBJ1-4; no clear D. Germline CDR1 reads MNHEY; CDR2 reads SVGAGI. The V and J ends lost 7 bases and 10 bases respectively, with 19 bases between them. The CDR3 consists of 14 residues. The CDR3 is CASTPDLWGGKLFF. CDR3 nucleotides: TGTGCCAGCACTCCCGACCTCTGGGGAGGAAAACTGTTTTTT.

The chain combines TRBV7-9 with TRBJ2-1; 9 bases match TRBD2. This CDR3 is 16 amino acids long. Losses at the gene ends were 5 bases for V and 2 bases for J; bases not matched to a gene: 7. The V gene's germline CDR1 is SEHNR and CDR2 FQNEAQ (reference sequence). CDR3 sequence reads: CASSKSGLAAYNEQFF. Written as DNA, the CDR3 is TGTGCCAGCAGCAAGTCGGGACTAGCCGCCTACAATGAGCAGTTCTTC.

This clonotype occurred a few times. The chain recombines TRBV7-6 with TRBJ2-7; D gene unclear. Trimming stripped 3 bases from V and 0 bases from J, with 12 bases between. The CDR3 spans 15 residues. Germline CDR1 is SGHVS and CDR2 is FNYEAQ. Here the CDR3 reads CASSLISTSSYEQYF. The DNA of the CDR3 is TGTGCCAGCAGCTTGATCTCAACCAGCTCCTACGAGCAGTACTTC.

This clonotype appeared a few times. This chain uses TRBV5-1 with TRBJ2-7; D gene ambiguous. This CDR3 comprises 15 residues. The V end was cut by 3 bases, the J end by 5 bases, with 18 bases between. Germline loops: CDR1 SGHRS, CDR2 YFSETQ. The CDR3, as DNA: TGCGCCAGCAGCTCTTATCTGGGAAGAAGCAACGAGCAGTACTTC. Encoded protein: CASSSYLGRSNEQYF.

This chain joins TRBV7-9 and TRBJ2-7, with 10 positions matching TRBD1. The germline gives CDR1 SEHNR, CDR2 FQNEAQ (reference sequence). This CDR3 comprises 15 residues. V lost 4 bases to trimming and J lost 2 bases; unmatched junction nucleotides: 5. The CDR3: CASSWTGGSTYEQYF. The CDR3 DNA is TGTGCCAGCAGCTGGACAGGGGGGTCGACCTACGAGCAGTACTTC.

The chain combines TRBV18 with TRBJ1-4; maybe TRBD1 (5 bases). The CDR3 consists of 16 residues. Trimming removed 1 base at V and 3 bases at J, with 12 bases between. Germline loops: CDR1 KGHSH, CDR2 LQKENI. The CDR3 loop reads CASSPLFRDPNEKLFF. The CDR3 coding sequence is TGTGCCAGCTCACCACTCTTCAGGGACCCTAATGAAAAACTGTTTTTT. Supplemented by reference TRBV18 and TRBJ1-4, the full variable domain reads NAGVMQNPRHLVRRRGQEARLRCSPMKGHSHVYWYRQLPEEGLKFMVYLQKENIIDESGMPKERFSAEFPKEGPSILRIQQVVRGDSAAYFCASSPLFRDPNEKLFFGSGTQLSVL.

This clonotype was detected only a few times. This chain connects TRBV19 to TRBJ2-5; 11 nucleotides match TRBD2. With 3 bases clipped from V and 2 bases from J, the junction kept 2 bases outside the gene matches. The CDR3 has 15 amino acids. Germline CDR1 is LNHDA and CDR2 is SQIVND (reference sequence). Written as DNA, the CDR3 is TGTGCCAGTAGTATTAGCGGGAGGGGACAAGAGACCCAGTACTTC. This encodes CASSISGRGQETQYF.

The genes are TRBV24-1 and TRBJ2-1; D uncertain. Trimming left V 0 bases short and J 5 bases short, with 4 bases between. CDR3 size: 13 residues. Looked up from germline, CDR1 is KGHDR and CDR2 is SFDVKD. The CDR3 DNA follows: TGTGCCACCAGTGATTTGAGACACAATGAGCAGTTCTTC. This gives the protein CATSDLRHNEQFF.

This chain joins TRBV3-1 and TRBJ2-5, with a weak D call TRBD2 (6 bases). Germline lookup yields CDR1 LGHDT and CDR2 YNNKEL (reference sequence). Trimming removed 5 bases at V and 5 bases at J, with 18 bases between. The CDR3 runs 15 residues. CDR3 residues: CASSSVWGTRETQYF. As DNA, the CDR3 is TGTGCCAGCAGCTCAGTTTGGGGGACTCGGGAGACCCAGTACTTC.

This chain links TRBV2 with TRBJ1-5; D possibly corresponds to TRBD1 (6 bases). V gave up 5 bases and J gave up 2 bases, with 13 bases separating them. The CDR3 consists of 15 residues. From germline, CDR1 is SNHLY and CDR2 FYNNEI. CDR3 bases: TGTGCCAGCAGTCTGGACAGTATGCGCAATCAGCCCCAGCATTTT. Protein sequence: CASSLDSMRNQPQHF.

This rearrangement joins TRBV12-3 or TRBV12-4 to TRBJ2-7; 9 bases are shared with TRBD1. Unmatched junction bases numbered 4, after V lost 2 bases and J lost 2 bases. The CDR3 consists of 15 residues. For the CDR3, the DNA is TGTGCCAGCAGTTTACACGACAGGGGGACCTACGAGCAGTACTTC. It encodes CASSLHDRGTYEQYF.

J is TRBJ2-5 and V is TRBV9; D may be TRBD2 (5 bases). Trimming shortened V by 6 bases and J by 2 bases, and 17 bases separated the two germline ends. The CDR3 totals 15 residues. Germline CDR1 is SGDLS and CDR2 is YYNGEE. The CDR3 bases are TGTGCCAGCACTGTGGGTGAGGGCGGACAAGAGACCCAGTACTTC. As protein: CASTVGEGGQETQYF. Drawing the rest from reference TRBV9 and TRBJ2-5, the complete variable domain is DSGVTQTPKHLITATGQRVTLRCSPRSGDLSVYWYQQSLDQGLQFLIQYYNGEERAKGNILERFSAQQFPDLHSELNLSSLELGDSALYFCASTVGEGGQETQYFGPGTRLLVL.

The CDR3 DNA reads TGTGCCAGCATATCTTCTCCCAGCACAGATACGCAGTATTTT. Protein sequence: CASISSPSTDTQYF. The chain combines TRBV2 with TRBJ2-3; no clear D gene. V shed 7 bases and J shed 0 bases, with 11 bases lying between them. The CDR3 consists of 14 residues. Germline V gene lookup returns CDR1 SNHLY and CDR2 FYNNEI.

The rearrangement uses TRBV6-5 and TRBJ2-5; TRBD1 agrees at 7 bases. CDR1 is MNHEY and CDR2 is SVGAGI in the germline V gene. J lost 3 bases, V lost 2 bases, and 3 bases had no gene match. CDR3 length: 14 residues. The CDR3 nucleotides read TGTGCCAGCAGTTACGTAGGACAGGAAGAGACCCAGTACTTC. Its protein is CASSYVGQEETQYF.

This clonotype has more than one count but fewer than ten. This rearrangement joins TRBV27 to TRBJ2-1; D may correspond to TRBD1 or TRBD2 (5 bases each). Germline V lookup: CDR1 MNHEY, CDR2 SMNVEV (reference sequence). V gave up 7 bases and J gave up 7 bases, with 23 bases separating them. The CDR3 totals 16 residues. The CDR3 region is CASTLEGTSGINEQFF. CDR3 DNA sequence: TGTGCCAGCACTCTCGAAGGGACCTCCGGTATAAATGAGCAGTTCTTC.

V gene TRBV12-3 or TRBV12-4 combines with J gene TRBJ2-7, with TRBD2 identical over 9 bases. The V segment lost 7 bases and the J segment 3 bases; nucleotides outside the gene matches: 22. There are 19 residues in the CDR3. The CDR3 DNA reads as TGTGCCAGCACCGGCACGGCCAAGTGGCGGGAGGGCCTGGACTACGAGCAGTACTTC. Its protein product is CASTGTAKWREGLDYEQYF.

This chain joins TRBV6-5 and TRBJ2-5, with 8 bases identical to TRBD1. Germline values: CDR1 MNHEY, CDR2 SVGAGI. V shed 0 bases, J shed 1 base, and the junction held 1 base outside the gene matches. The CDR3 extends over 15 amino acids. The CDR3 DNA is TGTGCCAGCAGTTACTCCCAGGGGGCCCAAGAGACCCAGTACTTC. Its protein product is CASSYSQGAQETQYF.

About this clonotype: One base away lies a much larger clone, so this may be a sequencing read error. The V call is TRBV7-9, the J call TRBJ2-3; 7 nucleotides agree with TRBD1. CDR1 SEHNR and CDR2 FQNEAQ come from the germline V gene (reference sequence). CDR3 size: 13 residues. V lost 6 bases, J lost 3 bases, and 3 bases stayed unmatched. Here the CDR3 DNA reads TGTGCCAGCAGGACAGGGATGACAGATACGCAGTATTTT. It encodes CASRTGMTDTQYF.